This T cell receptor (beta chain) was found in a study of read filtering for tumor transcriptome and immune sequencing. The CDR3 is made up of 14 amino acids. CDR1 SGHRS and CDR2 YFSETQ come from the germline V gene. Germline trimming cut 5 bases from V and 2 bases from J; bases unmatched to any gene: 7. This clonotype was observed a handful of times. Its specificity is unknown. Bone marrow was sampled from every patient at the time of active disease. The library was built from 400 ng RNA with molecular barcoded adaptors for alpha/delta and beta/gamma chains. One entry per CDR3 protein, called by TCRdb with MiXCR from the reads. Counted here are 75,000 to 95,000 distinct CDR3 sequences, roughly 12% occurring once; the ten biggest clones make up 15%. Whole-study results and caveats: IR-seq captured clonotypes deeper and more reliably than RNA-seq. This fraction held mixed bone marrow immune cells after CD138-negative sorting.

This chain connects TRBV5-1 to TRBJ2-7, with TRBD1 matching 7 bases. This clonotype was sampled from a donor at least 40 years old with multiple myeloma. The specimen was a population of CD138-negative cells sorted from bone marrow. CDR3: CASSTQGSPYEQYF. As DNA, the CDR3 is TGCGCCAGCAGTACACAGGGGTCCCCCTACGAGCAGTACTTC. Looking up the rest from reference TRBV5-1 and TRBJ2-7 gives the full variable domain: KAGVTQTPRYLIKTRGQQVTLSCSPISGHRSVSWYQQTPGQGLQFLFEYFSETQRNKGNFPGRFSGRQFSNSRSEMNVSTLELGDSALYLCASSTQGSPYEQYFGPGTRLTVT.